This T cell receptor (beta chain) was captured by sequencing in a study of shared clonotypes between healthy human individuals. Study summary: Researchers assigned three CD4 naive, three CD4 memory, two CD8 naive and one CD8 memory plate to each donor.

V shed 7 bases, J shed 3 bases, and the junction held 7 bases outside the gene matches. The germline V gene encodes CDR1 LNHDA and CDR2 SQIVND (reference sequence). The CDR3 extends over 14 amino acids. The study's findings and limits: Despite large depth, sorted-subset datasets appeared incompletely sequenced. Read depth was anticipated to influence clonotype sharing among donors.

Concerning this clone: No antigen is known for it.

This table comes from immunoSEQ multiplex PCR, and its TCRdb copy is limited to in-frame clones, with some not included. The sample lists a few million clones, roughly 93% seen once, with under 0.45% in the top ten. The chain uses TRBV19 and TRBJ1-2; the match to TRBD1 covers 8 bases. The clonotype was recovered from a young man in good health. Some clones in this sample may be carry-over from other donors' samples. Sequencing input: naive CD4+ T cells from PBMCs. Subset described: CD45RA+ positively selected. CDR3 region: CASTLGTGYYGYTF. CDR3 nucleotides: TGTGCCAGTACCCTCGGGACAGGATACTATGGCTACACCTTC. The whole variable domain, remainder taken from reference TRBV19 and TRBJ1-2, is DGGITQSPKYLFRKEGQNVTLSCEQNLNHDAMYWYRQDPGQGLRLIYYSQIVNDFQKGDIAEGYSVSREKKESFPLTVTSAQKNPTAFYLCASTLGTGYYGYTFGSGTRLTVV.